The clone carrying this T cell receptor (beta chain) was seen once. Other nucleotide sequences from this sample produce the same CDR3. The entry originates in a study of shared clonotypes between healthy human individuals. This table comes from immunoSEQ multiplex PCR, and its TCRdb copy is limited to in-frame clones, with some not included. Here the sample spans about 2.3 million clones, more than 80% being singletons. Germline CDR1 is KGHSH and CDR2 is LQKENI. V dropped 2 bases and J dropped 3 bases, with 8 bases sitting between them. CDR3 size: 13 residues. Sequencing used naive CD4+ T cells from PBMCs. Subset indicated: CD45RA+ positively selected. This chain connects TRBV18 to TRBJ2-7; no reliable D call. This receptor was identified in a man younger than 35 in good health. Some clones in this sample may be carry-over from other donors' samples. CDR3 bases: TGTGCCAGCTCACCAGTACAGAGCTACGAGCAGTACTTC. Its protein is CASSPVQSYEQYF.